This T cell receptor (beta chain) emerged from a study of beta chain features in type 1 diabetes. V lost 8 bases, J lost 0 bases, and 7 bases stayed unmatched. Germline CDR1 reads SQVTM; CDR2 reads ANQGSEA. The CDR3 is 14 residues long. Since all of the isolated RNA was reverse transcribed, expressed TCRB transcripts were what got sequenced. Several million reads on average were seen across naive, central memory and regulatory T cell samples. Generated by immunoSEQ multiplex PCR, the TCRdb table keeps only in-frame clones and is missing some. The table shows around 180,000 clones, with approximately 8% occurring only once. The study's findings and limits: Type 1 diabetes patients showed a moderate but significant shortening of TCRB CDR3s in all four CD4+ subsets. Whether HLA type influences TCRB rearrangement remained unresolved here.

Cell sorting via CD45RO/CCR7/CD25/CD127/CD95/CD27 was performed to obtain CD4+ naive, central memory, regulatory and stem cell-like memory cells. Comments on this clone: Its cognate antigen is unknown.

The origin of this receptor is a man between 18 and 29 years old with type 1 diabetes. The sequencing input was central memory CD4+ T cells from blood. The chain carries TRBV29-1 and TRBJ2-3; 8 nucleotides align to TRBD2. CDR3 sequence: CSLSGAPSTDTQYF. CDR3 DNA: TGCAGCCTTAGCGGGGCCCCTAGCACAGATACGCAGTATTTT.